This is a list of T cell receptor beta chains from one sample in a study of patients and donors after allogeneic stem cell transplantation. TCRdb reprocessed the RT-PCR reads with MiXCR, giving one entry per CDR3 protein. Of fewer than 500,000 distinct CDR3 sequences listed, 16% are singletons. The sample was blood, either unsorted or a sorted T cell fraction (not recorded which). The receptors here all came from a human donor who was either an allogeneic HSCT recipient or a stem cell or donor lymphocyte infusion donor (not recorded which). It is not recorded whose cells these are; they may come from a transplant donor. Each CDR3 is given with its conserved first and last residue. A D gene is named only where the DNA matches it firmly. Some rows have no size entry. The others give once, few or many, or a class for an expanded clone.

J gene: TRBJ1-3; D gene: .; V gene: TRBV4-1; clone size: few; CDR3 DNA: TGCGCCAGCAGCCAAGATGGACGGACGCGTGGAAACACCATATATTTT; CDR3 protein: CASSQDGRTRGNTIYF
J gene: TRBJ2-1; D gene: .; V gene: TRBV28; clone size: few; CDR3 DNA: TGTGCCAGCAGTCCCCTCGAGAGGGCATTTAACAATGAGCAGTTCTTC; CDR3 protein: CASSPLERAFNNEQFF
J gene: TRBJ1-1; D gene: .; V gene: TRBV4-1; clone size: few; CDR3 DNA: TGCGCCAGCAGCCAAGATAGTCAGAGGACTGAAGCTTTCTTT; CDR3 protein: CASSQDSQRTEAFF
J gene: TRBJ2-1; D gene: TRBD1; V gene: TRBV7-2; clone size: few; CDR3 DNA: TGTGCCAGCAGCTTAGAGATCCGGGACAGGGGTTACAATGAGCAGTTCTTC; CDR3 protein: CASSLEIRDRGYNEQFF
J gene: TRBJ1-1; D gene: .; V gene: TRBV4-2; clone size: .; CDR3 DNA: TGTGCCAGCAGCCCAGAAGTTGGGAACACTGAAGCTTTCTTT; CDR3 protein: CASSPEVGNTEAFF
J gene: TRBJ1-2; D gene: .; V gene: TRBV15; clone size: many; CDR3 DNA: TGTGCCACCAGCAGAGGGTGGGGGATCGGCTATGGCTACACCTTC; CDR3 protein: CATSRGWGIGYGYTF
J gene: TRBJ2-5; D gene: .; V gene: TRBV6-1; clone size: .; CDR3 DNA: TGTGCCAGCAGTCCTTCGGAGTTGGGGAGGAGGGAGACCCAGTACTTC; CDR3 protein: CASSPSELGRRETQYF
J gene: TRBJ2-1; D gene: TRBD2; V gene: TRBV4-1; clone size: .; CDR3 DNA: TGCGCCAGCAGCCTTACCGAGGGACTAGCGGGGGGTGGCAATGAGCAGTTCTTC; CDR3 protein: CASSLTEGLAGGGNEQFF
J gene: TRBJ1-4; D gene: TRBD1; V gene: TRBV2; clone size: many; CDR3 DNA: TGTGCCAGCAGCCTTACAGGGGCCCTTAATGAAAAACTGTTTTTT; CDR3 protein: CASSLTGALNEKLFF
J gene: TRBJ1-5; D gene: TRBD1; V gene: TRBV28; clone size: few; CDR3 DNA: TGTGCCAGCAGTTTATATCTTCATGGACAGGGGAGGAATCAGCCCCAGCATTTT; CDR3 protein: CASSLYLHGQGRNQPQHF
J gene: TRBJ2-7; D gene: TRBD2; V gene: TRBV27; clone size: .; CDR3 DNA: TGTGCCAGCAGTTTTAGCGGGAGGGGGCCCCACGAGCAGTACTTC; CDR3 protein: CASSFSGRGPHEQYF
J gene: TRBJ1-4; D gene: .; V gene: TRBV6-5; clone size: .; CDR3 DNA: TGTGCCAGCAGTTACTTGGGATCTGCAACTAATGAAAAACTGTTTTTT; CDR3 protein: CASSYLGSATNEKLFF
J gene: TRBJ2-3; D gene: .; V gene: TRBV9; clone size: .; CDR3 DNA: TGTGCCAGCAACGGGGTAGGAGATACGCAGTATTTT; CDR3 protein: CASNGVGDTQYF
J gene: TRBJ2-4; D gene: .; V gene: TRBV18; clone size: .; CDR3 DNA: TGTGCCAGCTTCCCGGGTGGGAAGGCCAAAAACATTCAGTACTTC; CDR3 protein: CASFPGGKAKNIQYF
J gene: TRBJ2-3; D gene: TRBD2; V gene: TRBV7-8; clone size: few; CDR3 DNA: TGTGCCAGCAGCTTAGCTTCGATGACTAGCGGGAGGAATACGCAGTATTTT; CDR3 protein: CASSLASMTSGRNTQYF
J gene: TRBJ1-5; D gene: .; V gene: TRBV19; clone size: .; CDR3 DNA: TGTGCCAGTAGTATGCCCGGGGGTTCGGTGTTCAATCAGCCCCAGCATTTT; CDR3 protein: CASSMPGGSVFNQPQHF
J gene: TRBJ1-3; D gene: .; V gene: TRBV28; clone size: few; CDR3 DNA: TGTGCCAGCAGCTTCCGCTCTGGAAACACCATATATTTT; CDR3 protein: CASSFRSGNTIYF
J gene: TRBJ2-1; D gene: .; V gene: TRBV27; clone size: .; CDR3 DNA: TGTGCCAGCAGTTTATTAGGGATCGATGAGCAGTTCTTC; CDR3 protein: CASSLLGIDEQFF
J gene: TRBJ2-5; D gene: TRBD1; V gene: TRBV20-1; clone size: .; CDR3 DNA: TGCAGTGCTAGACCCCTGGACAGGTCGGAACAAGAGACCCAGTACTTC; CDR3 protein: CSARPLDRSEQETQYF
J gene: TRBJ2-3; D gene: TRBD2; V gene: TRBV5-1; clone size: .; CDR3 DNA: TGCGCCAGCAGCTTGGTCCGACTAGCGGTTGGCACAGATACGCAGTATTTT; CDR3 protein: CASSLVRLAVGTDTQYF
J gene: TRBJ2-2; D gene: .; V gene: TRBV7-3; clone size: .; CDR3 DNA: TGTGCCAGCAGCTTACGAGCAGGCTCCTCCGGGGAGCTGTTTTTT; CDR3 protein: CASSLRAGSSGELFF
J gene: TRBJ2-3; D gene: .; V gene: TRBV7-8; clone size: many; CDR3 DNA: TGTGCCAGCAGCCCGAGCTCCCGGTTTAGCACAGATACGCAGTATTTT; CDR3 protein: CASSPSSRFSTDTQYF
J gene: TRBJ2-6; D gene: .; V gene: TRBV3-1; clone size: few; CDR3 DNA: TGTGCCAGCAGCCAAGGGGGCGGCACTGGGGCCAACGTCCTGACTTTC; CDR3 protein: CASSQGGGTGANVLTF
J gene: TRBJ1-1; D gene: TRBD1; V gene: TRBV5-1; clone size: many; CDR3 DNA: TGCGCCAGCAGGACAGGGTACACTGAAGCTTTCTTT; CDR3 protein: CASRTGYTEAFF
J gene: TRBJ2-7; D gene: .; V gene: TRBV20-1; clone size: many; CDR3 DNA: TGCAGTGCTACCGGGACCGGCTACGAGCAGTACTTC; CDR3 protein: CSATGTGYEQYF
J gene: TRBJ1-1; D gene: .; V gene: TRBV18; clone size: .; CDR3 DNA: TGTGCCAGCTCACCACCGACAGGACCATCGTGGGGCACTGAAGCTTTCTTT; CDR3 protein: CASSPPTGPSWGTEAFF
J gene: TRBJ2-2; D gene: .; V gene: TRBV20-1; clone size: many; CDR3 DNA: TGCAGTGCTAGAGAGTGGGCCGGGGAGCTGTTTTTT; CDR3 protein: CSAREWAGELFF
J gene: TRBJ2-4; D gene: .; V gene: TRBV6-1; clone size: .; CDR3 DNA: TGTGCCAGCAATCCGCTAGCCAAAAACATTCAGTACTTC; CDR3 protein: CASNPLAKNIQYF
J gene: TRBJ2-1; D gene: .; V gene: TRBV7-2; clone size: few; CDR3 DNA: TGTGCCAGCAGCTTATGGGGGGGGCTGTCTGAGCAGTTCTTC; CDR3 protein: CASSLWGGLSEQFF
J gene: TRBJ2-7; D gene: .; V gene: TRBV12-3/TRBV12-4; clone size: .; CDR3 DNA: TGTGCCAGCAGCCCGGACAGAGCCGAGCAGCACTTC; CDR3 protein: CASSPDRAEQHF
J gene: TRBJ1-1; D gene: .; V gene: TRBV6-5; clone size: few; CDR3 DNA: TGTGCCAGCAGTTTTCAGAGGAACACTGAAGCTTTCTTT; CDR3 protein: CASSFQRNTEAFF
J gene: TRBJ1-1; D gene: TRBD1; V gene: TRBV12-3/TRBV12-4; clone size: few; CDR3 DNA: TGTGCCAGCAGTTTAGCCACCGGACAGGGGGGCACTGAAGCTTTCTTT; CDR3 protein: CASSLATGQGGTEAFF
J gene: TRBJ2-7; D gene: .; V gene: TRBV13; clone size: few; CDR3 DNA: TGTGCCAGCAGCTTCGCCGGGACGACCTACGAGCAGTACTTC; CDR3 protein: CASSFAGTTYEQYF
J gene: TRBJ2-7; D gene: .; V gene: TRBV4-2; clone size: .; CDR3 DNA: TGTGCCAGCAGCCTAAGCCGAGGGAACCAGATAGAGCAGTACTTC; CDR3 protein: CASSLSRGNQIEQYF
J gene: TRBJ2-5; D gene: .; V gene: TRBV3-1; clone size: .; CDR3 DNA: TGTGCCAGCAGCCAAGGGAGGGAGGACTCCTTCTTC; CDR3 protein: CASSQGREDSFF
J gene: TRBJ1-3; D gene: TRBD1; V gene: TRBV7-2; clone size: few; CDR3 DNA: TGTGCCAGCAGCACGGACAGGGGGAACACCATATATTTT; CDR3 protein: CASSTDRGNTIYF
J gene: TRBJ2-1; D gene: .; V gene: TRBV3-1; clone size: few; CDR3 DNA: TGTGCCAGCAGCCAAGATAGGGCGGGGGCGGATGAGCAGTTCTTC; CDR3 protein: CASSQDRAGADEQFF
J gene: TRBJ2-5; D gene: TRBD1; V gene: TRBV5-1; clone size: .; CDR3 DNA: TGCGCCAGCAGGAGGGTGGGACAGGGAAGAGAGACCCAGTACTTC; CDR3 protein: CASRRVGQGRETQYF
J gene: TRBJ2-5; D gene: TRBD1; V gene: TRBV20-1; clone size: .; CDR3 DNA: TGCAGTGCTAGGTGGACAGGGAAAGGGACCCAGTACTTC; CDR3 protein: CSARWTGKGTQYF
J gene: TRBJ2-1; D gene: .; V gene: TRBV7-8; clone size: few; CDR3 DNA: TGTGCCAGCAGCCGCCACAGGTTAAGCTCCTACAATGAGCAGTTCTTC; CDR3 protein: CASSRHRLSSYNEQFF
J gene: TRBJ2-2; D gene: .; V gene: TRBV11-3; clone size: .; CDR3 DNA: TGTGCCAGCAGCCCCCAGCCGGCCGGGGAGCTGTTTTTT; CDR3 protein: CASSPQPAGELFF
J gene: TRBJ2-1; D gene: TRBD2; V gene: TRBV7-2; clone size: .; CDR3 DNA: TGTGCCAGCAGCTCAGGGACTAGCGGGAGGATCTACAATGAGCAGTTCTTC; CDR3 protein: CASSSGTSGRIYNEQFF
J gene: TRBJ1-4; D gene: TRBD1; V gene: TRBV7-9; clone size: few; CDR3 DNA: TGTGCCAGCAGCTCCACTGGGACAGACAGACAATTT; CDR3 protein: CASSSTGTDRQF
J gene: TRBJ1-1; D gene: TRBD1; V gene: TRBV5-1; clone size: few; CDR3 DNA: TGCGCCAGCAGCTTGGCCAGCAGGGGGCGGTTGGCTTTCTTT; CDR3 protein: CASSLASRGRLAFF
J gene: TRBJ2-3; D gene: TRBD2; V gene: TRBV6-4; clone size: .; CDR3 DNA: TGTGCCAGCAGCCTTAGCGGGAGGGCCGCAGATACGCAGTATTTT; CDR3 protein: CASSLSGRAADTQYF
J gene: TRBJ2-3; D gene: TRBD2; V gene: TRBV4-1; clone size: once; CDR3 DNA: TGCGCCAGCAGTCTCCGACTAGCGGGGCTTAATACGCAGTATTTT; CDR3 protein: CASSLRLAGLNTQYF
J gene: TRBJ2-7; D gene: .; V gene: TRBV4-3; clone size: many; CDR3 DNA: TGCGCCAGCAGCCAAGGGACTTCAGGTCCCTACGAGCAGTACTTC; CDR3 protein: CASSQGTSGPYEQYF
J gene: TRBJ2-7; D gene: .; V gene: TRBV3-1; clone size: many; CDR3 DNA: TGTGCCAGCAGCCCCGAACGACAGTCCGGGTTCTCCTACGAGCAGTACTTC; CDR3 protein: CASSPERQSGFSYEQYF
J gene: TRBJ2-5; D gene: .; V gene: TRBV28; clone size: .; CDR3 DNA: TGTGCCAGCAGTTCCCCTGGCGAGACCCAGTACTTC; CDR3 protein: CASSSPGETQYF
J gene: TRBJ1-5; D gene: TRBD1; V gene: TRBV20-1; clone size: .; CDR3 DNA: TGCAGTGCTAGAGAGACAGGGAATCAGCCCCAGCATTTT; CDR3 protein: CSARETGNQPQHF
J gene: TRBJ2-7; D gene: TRBD1; V gene: TRBV12-3/TRBV12-4; clone size: .; CDR3 DNA: TGTGCCAGCAGTTGGACAGGGACAGGGGCGGCCTACGAGCAGTACTTC; CDR3 protein: CASSWTGTGAAYEQYF
J gene: TRBJ1-1; D gene: .; V gene: TRBV5-1; clone size: few; CDR3 DNA: TGCGCCAGCAGCCGGGAGGGGGGTAGCACTGAAGCTTTCTTT; CDR3 protein: CASSREGGSTEAFF
J gene: TRBJ2-1; D gene: .; V gene: TRBV28; clone size: .; CDR3 DNA: TGTGCCAGCATAGGGACGCCCGTGGATGAGCAGTTCTTC; CDR3 protein: CASIGTPVDEQFF